This T cell receptor (beta chain) derives from a study of T cell repertoires in cytomegalovirus infection. Study background: Public TCR beta signatures marked donors with CMV infection and the matching HLA.

MiXCR, applied by TCRdb to the reads, yields one record per CDR3 protein. The sample comprises 150,000 to 160,000 distinct CDR3 sequences, about 25% of which are singletons, and roughly 9.7% rests with the top ten. This clonotype was counted a few times. Germline CDR1 and CDR2: MGHRA and YSYEKL. There are 16 residues in the CDR3. The V and J ends lost 3 bases and 3 bases respectively, with 17 bases between them. This sequence joins TRBV4-1 and TRBJ1-1; D is possibly TRBD1 (5 bases). The clonotype comes from a human donor in good health (CMV status not recorded). Some clones in this sample may be carry-over from other donors' samples. What was sequenced was PBMCs. The CDR3 DNA is TGCGCCAGCAGCCAGCCAAAGCAGCGGGGGGACACTGAAGCTTTCTTT. Translating it yields CASSQPKQRGDTEAFF.